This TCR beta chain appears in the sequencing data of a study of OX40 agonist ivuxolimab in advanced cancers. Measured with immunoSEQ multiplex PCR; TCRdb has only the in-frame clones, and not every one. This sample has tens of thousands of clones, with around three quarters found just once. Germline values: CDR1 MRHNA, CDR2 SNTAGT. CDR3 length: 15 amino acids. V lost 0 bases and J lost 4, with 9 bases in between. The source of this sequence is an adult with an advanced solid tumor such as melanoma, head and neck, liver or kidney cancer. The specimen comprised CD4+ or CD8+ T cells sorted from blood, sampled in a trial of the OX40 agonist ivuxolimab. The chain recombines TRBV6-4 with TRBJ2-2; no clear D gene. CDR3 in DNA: TGTGCCAGCAGTGACTCGTCAGCCCTCACCGGGGAGCTGTTTTTT. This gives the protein CASSDSSALTGELFF.